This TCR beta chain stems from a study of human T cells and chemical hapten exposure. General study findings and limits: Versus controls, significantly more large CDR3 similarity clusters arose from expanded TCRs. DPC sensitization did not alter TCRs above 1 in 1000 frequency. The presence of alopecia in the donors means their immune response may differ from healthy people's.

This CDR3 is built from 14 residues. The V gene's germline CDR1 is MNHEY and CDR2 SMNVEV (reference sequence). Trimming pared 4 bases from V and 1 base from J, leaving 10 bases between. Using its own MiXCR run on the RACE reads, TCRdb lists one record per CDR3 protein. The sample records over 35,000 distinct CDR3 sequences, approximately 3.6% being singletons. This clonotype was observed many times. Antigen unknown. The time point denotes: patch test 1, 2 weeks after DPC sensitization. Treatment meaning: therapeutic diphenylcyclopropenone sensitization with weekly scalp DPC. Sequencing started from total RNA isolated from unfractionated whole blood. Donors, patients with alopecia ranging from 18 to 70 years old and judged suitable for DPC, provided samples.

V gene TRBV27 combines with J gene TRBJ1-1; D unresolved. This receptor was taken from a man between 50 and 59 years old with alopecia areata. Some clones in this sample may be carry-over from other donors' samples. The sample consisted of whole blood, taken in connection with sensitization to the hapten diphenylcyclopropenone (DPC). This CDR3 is CASSWLHRNTEAFF. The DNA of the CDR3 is TGTGCCAGCAGTTGGTTACATCGGAACACTGAAGCTTTCTTT.